One sample yielded the 32 T cell receptor beta chains listed below, sequenced in a study of T-cell reconstitution after alpha-beta-depleted transplantation in children. It was with unique molecular identifiers that the TCRbeta library was prepared. From the PCR reads, TCRdb called clonotypes with MiXCR, one entry per CDR3 protein. The repertoire holds around 450,000 distinct CDR3 sequences, with under 20% as singletons. Sequenced material: PBMCs, mostly from graft donor cells, taken 360 days after TCRalphabeta/CD19-depleted stem cell transplant. The receptor source for this set is a boy younger than two who had a stem cell transplant for Wiskott-Aldrich syndrome, so the T cells may come from the graft donor.

The table lists this clonotype with a few counts. V is TRBV6-1 and J is TRBJ2-3; TRBD1 matches at 8 bases. The CDR3 sequence is 13 residues long. Germline trimming cut 6 bases from V and 4 bases from J; bases unmatched to any gene: 3. Germline CDR1 reads MNHNS; CDR2 reads SASEGT. CDR3 in DNA: TGTGCCAGCAGCAAGGACAGGGCAGATACGCAGTATTTT. The encoded protein is CASSKDRADTQYF.

This chain connects TRBV12-3 or TRBV12-4 to TRBJ2-1; D call uncertain. V lost 2 bases, J lost 12 bases, and 17 bases lay in between. The CDR3 loop spans 14 amino acids. This chain's CDR3 is CASSLRATDLMQFF. The DNA of the CDR3 is TGTGCCAGCAGTTTAAGGGCGACGGACCTTATGCAGTTCTTC.

The V call is TRBV4-2, the J call TRBJ2-3, with no clear D. The CDR3 contains 18 residues. Trimming removed 4 bases at V and 1 base at J, with 21 bases between. The germline CDR1 and CDR2 sequences are LGHNA and YNFKEQ. The CDR3 region is CASSPPGAGRNRTDTQYF. Here the CDR3 DNA reads TGTGCCAGCAGCCCCCCCGGCGCAGGAAGAAACCGCACAGATACGCAGTATTTT.

The rearrangement links TRBV12-3 or TRBV12-4 to TRBJ2-7; 12 nucleotides line up with TRBD1. J gave up 2 bases and V 2 bases, and 13 bases lay outside the gene matches. The length of the CDR3 is 19 residues. CDR3 residues: CASSLTRDRGPSPPYEQYF. DNA for the CDR3: TGTGCCAGCAGTTTAACCCGGGACAGGGGGCCCTCTCCTCCCTACGAGCAGTACTTC.

This clonotype was seen repeatedly, ten times or more. The chain carries TRBV5-1 and TRBJ2-1; 10 bases align to TRBD2. V dropped 5 bases and J dropped 7; count of bases not matched to a gene: 18. CDR1 is SGHRS and CDR2 is YFSETQ in the germline V gene. The CDR3 runs to 18 residues. DNA of the CDR3: TGCGCCAGCAGATCCCTAGCGGGAGAACTGACGGGGGGGAATGAGCAGTTCTTC. Protein product: CASRSLAGELTGGNEQFF.

This clonotype turned up a few times. This chain links TRBV15 with TRBJ2-7; TRBD2 aligns across 7 bases. The junction had 5 bases not matched to a gene; V was cut back by 0 bases and J by 3 bases. The CDR3 consists of 15 residues. In germline, CDR1 is LNHNV, CDR2 YYDKDF (reference sequence). CDR3 nucleotide sequence: TGTGCCACCAGCAGAGATGAGTGGGGGGGCTACGAGCAGTACTTC. This translates into CATSRDEWGGYEQYF.

This clonotype was counted ten times or more. The chain joins TRBV7-2 to TRBJ1-2; possibly TRBD1 for D (6 bases). CDR3 size: 13 residues. Trimming removed 5 bases from V and 2 bases from J, with 9 bases in between. Germline assignment: CDR1 SGHTA and CDR2 FQGNSA. CDR3 in DNA: TGTGCCAGCAGCGAGACAGGCAACTATGGCTACACCTTC. As protein: CASSETGNYGYTF.

There are a few counts of this clonotype. This chain links TRBV15 with TRBJ2-1; D tentatively fits TRBD1 or TRBD2 (5 bases each). Trimming left V 3 bases short and J 9 bases short, with 18 bases between. This CDR3 comprises 15 residues. The germline CDR1 and CDR2 sequences are LNHNV and YYDKDF (reference sequence). CDR3 nucleotides: TGTGCCACCAGCAGTTATCCGGGGCCCGCACTTGAGCAGTTCTTC. Residues: CATSSYPGPALEQFF.

To note about this clonotype: A read error may account for a junction end that differs from germline. V gene TRBV28 combines with J gene TRBJ1-3; TRBD1 is a possible D gene (5 bases). The germline gives CDR1 MDHEN, CDR2 SYDVKM. The CDR3 runs to 14 residues. CDR3 sequence (DNA): TGTGCCAGCAGTTTCGGGGGATCTGGAAACACTATATATTTT. Translating gives CASSFGGSGNTIYF.

The chain has TRBV10-3 and TRBJ2-2; maybe TRBD1 (6 bases). V dropped 11 bases and J dropped 5 bases, with 12 bases sitting between them. The CDR3 spans 12 residues. CDR1 is ENHRY and CDR2 is SYGVKD in the germline V gene. CDR3 protein: CAGGRGTGELFF. The CDR3 DNA reads TGTGCCGGGGGCCGGGGTACCGGGGAGCTGTTTTTT.

This rearrangement joins TRBV2 to TRBJ1-2; D is undetermined. Trimming removed 4 bases at V and 4 bases at J, with 4 bases between. This CDR3 is built from 11 residues. CDR1 SNHLY and CDR2 FYNNEI come from the germline V gene. DNA for the CDR3: TGTGCCAGCAGTGTACTCTATGGCTACACCTTC. Protein sequence: CASSVLYGYTF.

This chain links TRBV10-3 with TRBJ2-4, with 9 bases aligning to TRBD2. Per germline, CDR1 ENHRY and CDR2 SYGVKD. Losses at the gene ends were 10 bases for V and 0 bases for J; bases not matched to a gene: 16. This CDR3 spans 18 amino acids. CDR3 nucleotides: TGTGCCAGCGCGGGCGGGGCGGCGGGGGGGCGAGCCAAAAACATTCAGTACTTC. Its translation: CASAGGAAGGRAKNIQYF.

The CDR3 here is CASSLTRLAPDTQYF. In DNA form, the CDR3 reads TGTGCCAGCAGTTTAACCAGACTAGCGCCAGATACGCAGTATTTT. This chain links TRBV27 with TRBJ2-3; 8 nucleotides align to TRBD2. The CDR3 contains 15 residues. Trimming removed 2 bases from V and 4 bases from J; junction bases left unmatched: 5. CDR1 is MNHEY and CDR2 is SMNVEV in the germline V gene (reference sequence).

This sequence joins TRBV20-1 and TRBJ2-3; TRBD2 aligns across 8 bases. The V gene's germline CDR1 is DFQATT and CDR2 SNEGSKA (reference sequence). This CDR3 is built from 17 residues. Germline trimming cut 0 bases from V and 0 bases from J; bases unmatched to any gene: 8. DNA for the CDR3: TGCAGTGCTAGAGATCGTTTGACTAGCGCAAGCACAGATACGCAGTATTTT. Translated: CSARDRLTSASTDTQYF.

V usage is TRBV5-6 and J usage is TRBJ2-7; D tentatively reads TRBD1 or TRBD2 (5 bases each). The CDR3 is made up of 14 amino acids. From germline, CDR1 is SGHDT and CDR2 YYEEEE. The germline V and J ends were trimmed by 3 bases and 3 bases, with 13 bases remaining between them. CDR3 sequence reads: CASSYGTQSYEQYF. The CDR3 DNA reads as TGTGCCAGCAGCTACGGGACCCAAAGCTACGAGCAGTACTTC.

This clonotype was seen ten or more times. The chain is built from TRBV29-1 and TRBJ2-1; TRBD2 aligns across 7 bases. CDR1 and CDR2 (germline): SQVTM, ANQGSEA. Trimming at V came to 6 bases and at J to 4 bases, leaving 6 bases not matched to a gene. This CDR3 spans 13 amino acids. CDR3 region: CSVGLVSYNEQFF. The CDR3, as DNA: TGCAGCGTAGGACTAGTGTCTTACAATGAGCAGTTCTTC.

In nucleotides, the CDR3 is TGTGCCAGCACCTCGGGACACCAACTCACCGGGGAGCTGTTTTTT. Translating gives CASTSGHQLTGELFF. The J gene is TRBJ2-2, the V gene TRBV12-3 or TRBV12-4, with D perhaps matching TRBD1 (6 bases). With 7 bases removed from V and 4 bases from J, the gap between germline ends came to 16 bases. CDR3 size: 15 residues.

This clonotype was seen more than once but under ten times. This chain joins TRBV5-1 and TRBJ2-5; 15 bases map to TRBD2. The CDR3 sequence is 16 residues long. With V trimmed by 2 bases and J by 4 bases, 3 bases remained unmatched. The germline CDR1 and CDR2 sequences are SGHRS and YFSETQ. In DNA form, the CDR3 reads TGCGCCAGCAGCTTCGGACTAGCGGGAGGGGGAGAGACCCAGTACTTC. This sequence encodes CASSFGLAGGGETQYF.

This clonotype was picked up a small number of times. The chain couples TRBV6-4 to TRBJ2-7, with 13 bases lining up with TRBD2. This CDR3 region has 18 residues. V lost 7 bases and J lost 1; bases outside the gene matches: 13. Germline assignment: CDR1 MRHNA and CDR2 SNTAGT. As DNA, the CDR3 is TGTGCCAGCATAATGGCCCTACGGGGACTAGCGGGATCCTACGAGCAGTACTTC. Its translation: CASIMALRGLAGSYEQYF.

The table lists this clonotype with a few counts. This chain connects TRBV10-2 to TRBJ1-1, with D possibly matching TRBD1 (6 bases). V gave up 6 bases and J gave up 0 bases, with 14 bases separating them. In germline, CDR1 is WSHSY, CDR2 SAAADI. The CDR3 sequence is 15 residues long. The CDR3 loop is CASSPGTNMNTEAFF. CDR3 coding DNA: TGCGCCAGCAGCCCCGGGACAAACATGAACACTGAAGCTTTCTTT.

Points on this clonotype: It may be a read error: a sequence one base away is much more abundant. Likely a read error: the CDR3 ends without its conserved phenylalanine or tryptophan. This chain joins TRBV29-1 and TRBJ2-4; 8 nucleotides align to TRBD1. In germline, CDR1 is SQVTM, CDR2 ANQGSEA. J lost 6 bases, V lost 7 bases, and 5 bases had no gene match. This CDR3 spans 12 amino acids. The CDR3 spells CSAIGQGNIQYL. The CDR3 DNA reads as TGCAGCGCGATCGGACAGGGAAACATTCAGTACCTC.

The chain has TRBV15 and TRBJ2-7; D remains ambiguous. The CDR3 is 16 amino acids. The V end lost 0 bases, the J end lost 2 bases, and 14 bases lay between the germline ends. Germline lookup yields CDR1 LNHNV and CDR2 YYDKDF (reference sequence). The CDR3 DNA sequence: TGTGCCACCAGCAGAGACTTTAGTATTAGGCCCTACGAGCAGTACTTC. This sequence encodes CATSRDFSIRPYEQYF.

This clonotype showed up just once. The CDR3 loop reads CASSSAGGKGFFTEQYF. CDR3 in DNA: TGTGCCAGCAGTTCCGCGGGGGGGAAAGGCTTCTTTACCGAGCAGTACTTC. The chain has TRBV28 and TRBJ2-7; 9 bases are a match to TRBD2. Germline V gives CDR1 MDHEN, CDR2 SYDVKM. This CDR3 comprises 17 residues. V lost 4 bases and J lost 6; bases outside the gene matches: 16.

This chain connects TRBV6-2 or TRBV6-3 to TRBJ2-7; D is unresolved. The CDR3 spans 14 residues. V was clipped by 6 bases and J by 2 bases, with 14 bases between them. Germline CDR1 and CDR2: MNHEY and SVGEGT. The DNA of the CDR3 is TGTGCCAGCAGGCCCACCTTGGCCACCTACGAGCAGTACTTC. This codes for CASRPTLATYEQYF.

The genes are TRBV20-1 and TRBJ1-5; the D is unclear. Trimming removed 1 base at V and 3 bases at J, with 7 bases between. Germline CDR1 is DFQATT and CDR2 is SNEGSKA (reference sequence). The CDR3 contains 13 residues. For the CDR3, the DNA is TGCAGTGCTAGAGGACGGTCCAATCAGCCCCAGCATTTT. This sequence encodes CSARGRSNQPQHF.

The J gene is TRBJ2-1, the V gene TRBV6-1; D remains ambiguous. Germline V gene data show CDR1 as MNHNS and CDR2 as SASEGT. The CDR3 has 17 residues. Trimming cost V 5 bases and J 0 bases, with 17 bases left between them. CDR3: CASSRRPSLSSYNEQFF. CDR3 bases: TGTGCCAGCAGTCGACGGCCAAGCCTTAGCTCCTACAATGAGCAGTTCTTC.

The chain links TRBV5-1 to TRBJ2-1; a possible D gene is TRBD1 (7 bases). The CDR3 has 15 residues. Trimming left V 0 bases short and J 6 bases short, with 13 bases between. In germline, CDR1 is SGHRS, CDR2 YFSETQ. CDR3 residues: CASSLAGTAGNEQFF. The CDR3, as DNA: TGCGCCAGCAGCTTGGCCGGGACAGCGGGCAATGAGCAGTTCTTC.

The chain employs TRBV20-1 and TRBJ1-2, with D tentatively TRBD1 (5 bases). Germline values: CDR1 DFQATT, CDR2 SNEGSKA (reference sequence). The CDR3 spans 14 residues. The V gene lost 2 bases and the J gene lost 3 bases, with 13 bases spanning the gap. CDR3 coding DNA: TGCAGTGCTAGAACCGGGGACTTTCACTATGGCTACACCTTC. The encoded protein is CSARTGDFHYGYTF.

This clonotype was counted only a few times. The genes are TRBV5-1 and TRBJ2-5; TRBD1 matches at 7 bases. This CDR3 has 14 residues. With 7 bases clipped from V and 2 bases from J, the junction kept 8 bases outside the gene matches. Germline assignment: CDR1 SGHRS and CDR2 YFSETQ. The CDR3, as DNA: TGCGCCAGCCGCAGGGGGACGAAACAAGAGACCCAGTACTTC. Translation: CASRRGTKQETQYF.

The chain links TRBV12-3 or TRBV12-4 to TRBJ2-4; D is unresolved. V lost 3 bases to trimming and J lost 7 bases, with 4 bases between them. The CDR3 has 11 amino acids. The CDR3 loop reads CASSFENIQYF. CDR3 coding DNA: TGTGCCAGCAGTTTCGAGAACATTCAGTACTTC.

V is TRBV20-1 and J is TRBJ2-1; no definite D call. Per the germline V gene, CDR1 is DFQATT and CDR2 is SNEGSKA (reference sequence). The CDR3 is made up of 17 amino acids. The V end lost 0 bases, the J end lost 8 bases, and 23 bases lay between the germline ends. The CDR3: CSARDLKGHGATDEQFF. For the CDR3, the DNA is TGCAGTGCTAGAGATTTAAAAGGCCACGGAGCAACGGATGAGCAGTTCTTC.

Turning to this clonotype: At one end the junction does not follow the germline gene, possibly because of a read error. The chain links TRBV5-1 to TRBJ2-7; D might be TRBD1 (5 bases). The CDR3 has 17 amino acids. Germline CDR1 reads SGHRS; CDR2 reads YFSETQ. The CDR3 sequence is CASTLGPMSGSRDEQYF. In DNA form, the CDR3 reads TGCGCCAGCACCTTGGGGCCGATGTCTGGCAGTAGGGACGAGCAGTACTTC.